The subject of this entry is one TCR beta chain. This sample was included in a study of T cell changes during pregnancy in multiple sclerosis. Here immunoSEQ multiplex PCR was the method, and the copy in TCRdb shows in-frame clones only, minus some. Counted here are 90,000 to 100,000 clones, about 90% occurring once; the ten biggest clones make up about 2.3%. The clonotype comes from a female donor in good health, enrolled as a control in a pregnancy study. The specimen was peripheral blood, collected after pregnancy.

The CDR3 coding sequence is TGTGCCAGCAGCCTACGACAGGGCACACCTGGGGCCAACGTCCTGACTTTC. Protein sequence: CASSLRQGTPGANVLTF. The V gene is TRBV5-6, the J gene TRBJ2-6; TRBD1 matches at 7 bases. The CDR3 consists of 17 residues. The V gene end was trimmed by 4 bases and the J gene end by 2 bases; junction bases not matched to a gene: 9. The germline V gene encodes CDR1 SGHDT and CDR2 YYEEEE.